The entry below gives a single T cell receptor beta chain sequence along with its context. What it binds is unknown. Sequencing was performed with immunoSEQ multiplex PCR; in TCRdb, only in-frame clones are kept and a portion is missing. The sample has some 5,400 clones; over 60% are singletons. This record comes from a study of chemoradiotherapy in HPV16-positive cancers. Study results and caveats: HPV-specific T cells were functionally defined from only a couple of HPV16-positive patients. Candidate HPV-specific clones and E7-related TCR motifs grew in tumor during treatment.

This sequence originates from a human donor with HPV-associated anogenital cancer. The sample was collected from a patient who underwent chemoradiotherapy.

CDR3 in DNA: TGTGCCAGCAGGGGGTTTGGGACCGAGTATGGCTACACCTTC. As protein: CASRGFGTEYGYTF. This chain uses TRBV2 with TRBJ1-2; the D gene is possibly TRBD1 (5 bases). CDR3 length: 14 residues. CDR1 and CDR2 from the germline V gene are SNHLY and FYNNEI. Between the trimmed V and J ends, which lost 6 bases and 5 bases, there was a span of 16 bases.